This entry is about one T cell receptor beta chain. In the authors' workflow: From reference gene primer amplification, estimates of nucleated cell counts were derived. TCRdb keeps only in-frame clones here, not all; method: immunoSEQ multiplex PCR. The V and J calls and clone size come from that table; D and trimming were worked out from the DNA. The table has about 480,000 clones, approximately 92% seen once. This CDR3 region has 16 residues. The ends lost 6 bases at V and 6 bases at J; junction bases unmatched: 9. Germline V CDR1 and CDR2: MNHEY, SMNVEV (reference sequence). The data were taken from a study of blood T cell repertoires in COVID-19. Looking at the study overall: Sites in the United States, Italy and Spain provided acute and convalescent COVID-19 samples. From T cells, B-cell-depleted T cells, or PBMCs came the material, which was cDNA or gDNA.

The specimen sequenced was peripheral blood. The TCR comes from a man younger than 30 with COVID-19, enrolled during active disease. The V and J genes are TRBV27 and TRBJ1-6, with 9 bases that match TRBD1. CDR3: CASSSGQGLSNSPLHF. In DNA form, the CDR3 reads TGTGCCAGCAGCTCGGGACAGGGATTATCTAATTCACCCCTCCACTTT.